Following are 29 T cell receptor beta chains from one sample sequenced in a study of human T cells and chemical hapten exposure. Time point given: patch test 2, 6 weeks after DPC sensitization. Treatment given: therapeutic diphenylcyclopropenone sensitization with weekly scalp DPC. TCRdb processed the RACE reads anew with MiXCR; each CDR3 protein has one entry. The sample carries about 96,000 distinct CDR3 sequences, 9% to 9.5% recorded once. The material sequenced was whole blood, taken in connection with sensitization to the hapten diphenylcyclopropenone (DPC). Every receptor here comes from a woman aged 40-49 years with alopecia areata. Some clones in this sample may be carry-over from other donors' samples.

This clonotype was detected only a few times. This sequence joins TRBV29-1 and TRBJ2-5; D remains unclear. The CDR3 sequence is 12 residues long. Looked up from germline, CDR1 is SQVTM and CDR2 is ANQGSEA. The ends were cut back, 4 bases at V and 1 base at J, with 7 bases in the middle. The CDR3 region is CSVVISQETQYF. The CDR3 coding sequence is TGCAGCGTTGTAATCAGCCAAGAGACCCAGTACTTC.

The rearrangement links TRBV27 to TRBJ2-7; D gene ambiguous. This CDR3 is built from 12 residues. With 6 bases removed from V and 5 bases from J, the gap between germline ends came to 11 bases. Germline V gene data show CDR1 as MNHEY and CDR2 as SMNVEV (reference sequence). In nucleotides, the CDR3 is TGTGCCAGCAGCTCACCCCTCAACGAGCAGTACTTC. This translates into CASSSPLNEQYF.

The chain couples TRBV28 to TRBJ2-7; D gene uncertain. The CDR3 totals 13 residues. Germline V gene data show CDR1 as MDHEN and CDR2 as SYDVKM. The V gene lost 4 bases and the J gene lost 1 base, with 8 bases spanning the gap. CDR3 loop: CASSSYNSYEQYF. The DNA of the CDR3 is TGTGCCAGCAGTTCGTATAATTCCTACGAGCAGTACTTC.

For the CDR3, the DNA is TGTGCCTGGAGTGTGGGGGACACCGGGGAGCTGTTTTTT. Translating gives CAWSVGDTGELFF. The rearrangement links TRBV30 to TRBJ2-2; perhaps D is TRBD1 or TRBD2 (5 bases each). CDR1 and CDR2 (germline): GTSNPN, SVGIG (reference sequence). The V gene lost 0 bases and the J gene lost 3 bases, with 5 bases spanning the gap. This CDR3 has 13 amino acids. Complete variable domain (other parts from reference TRBV30 and TRBJ2-2): SQTIHQWPATLVQPVGSPLSLECTVEGTSNPNLYWYRQAAGRGLQLLFYSVGIGQISSEVPQNLSASRPQDRQFILSSKKLLLSDSGFYLCAWSVGDTGELFFGEGSRLTVL.

The rearrangement links TRBV29-1 to TRBJ2-7; no clear D. Per germline, CDR1 SQVTM and CDR2 ANQGSEA. The CDR3 is 11 residues long. Trimming shortened V by 4 bases and J by 5 bases, and 9 bases separated the two germline ends. CDR3 sequence reads: CSVVLMNEQYF. DNA for the CDR3: TGCAGCGTTGTTCTTATGAACGAGCAGTACTTC.

This clonotype was seen ten or more times. This sequence joins TRBV6-6 and TRBJ2-7; 9 nucleotides line up with TRBD2. Germline values: CDR1 MNHNY, CDR2 SVGAGI (reference sequence). The CDR3 has 15 amino acids. Trimming at V came to 2 bases and at J to 3 bases, leaving 5 bases not matched to a gene. CDR3 loop: CASSYGDSGSYEQYF. Written as DNA, the CDR3 is TGTGCCAGCAGTTACGGAGATAGCGGGAGCTACGAGCAGTACTTC.

This clonotype was found many times. The chain employs TRBV28 and TRBJ2-1, with D possibly being TRBD2 (6 bases). The V gene lost 7 bases and the J gene lost 0 bases, with 13 bases spanning the gap. The CDR3 is 15 residues long. Germline V gene lookup returns CDR1 MDHEN and CDR2 SYDVKM. CDR3 residues: CASMGGKSSYNEQFF. In nucleotides, the CDR3 is TGTGCCAGCATGGGCGGGAAGAGCTCCTACAATGAGCAGTTCTTC.

This clonotype was seen repeatedly, ten times or more. The J gene is TRBJ2-3, the V gene TRBV4-3; 10 bases agree with TRBD2. Germline CDR1 reads LGHNA; CDR2 reads YSLEER. The CDR3 is 17 residues long. V lost 0 bases to trimming and J lost 5 bases; unmatched junction nucleotides: 8. The CDR3 spells CASSQDRAGGPVDTQYF. The DNA of the CDR3 is TGCGCCAGCAGCCAAGACCGAGCGGGAGGGCCAGTAGATACGCAGTATTTT.

The chain has TRBV5-1 and TRBJ2-3, with 8 bases lining up with TRBD2. The germline V gene encodes CDR1 SGHRS and CDR2 YFSETQ. The CDR3 has 13 residues. J lost 4 bases, V lost 9 bases, and 7 bases had no gene match. The CDR3 bases are TGCGCCACCTCGCCGGGACTAGCAGATACGCAGTATTTT. It encodes CATSPGLADTQYF.

This clonotype was observed a handful of times. The chain is built from TRBV3-1 and TRBJ1-5, with a tentative D call TRBD1 (5 bases). The germline V gene encodes CDR1 LGHDT and CDR2 YNNKEL (reference sequence). V was shortened by 4 bases and J by 9 bases, with 16 bases between the two germline ends. CDR3 length equals 14 residues. DNA of the CDR3: TGTGCCAGCAGCCGGGACCCTGGAGATCCGCCCCAGCATTTT. It translates to CASSRDPGDPPQHF.

This clonotype was observed at least ten times. The V call is TRBV19, the J call TRBJ2-2; 9 nucleotides match TRBD2. The CDR3 is 16 amino acids. The germline V gene has CDR1 LNHDA and CDR2 SQIVND (reference sequence). J was trimmed by 7 bases and V by 3 bases; bases with no gene match: 9. CDR3 DNA: TGTGCCAGTAGTATGCTGGCGGGAGGGCCCGGCGGGGAGCTGTTTTTT. Residues: CASSMLAGGPGGELFF.

V is TRBV6-5 and J is TRBJ2-5, with a weak D call TRBD1 (6 bases). The CDR3 has 15 amino acids. Germline V CDR1 and CDR2: MNHEY, SVGAGI. V lost 0 bases and J 4 bases, leaving 12 bases between the germline ends. CDR3: CASSYSAGVRETQYF. The DNA for the CDR3 is TGTGCCAGCAGTTACTCAGCAGGGGTACGAGAGACCCAGTACTTC.

At least ten counts were recorded for this clonotype. The chain carries TRBV14 and TRBJ1-2, with D perhaps TRBD1 (6 bases). V was clipped by 1 base and J by 3 bases, with 9 bases between them. Germline loops: CDR1 SGHDN, CDR2 FVKESK. The CDR3 length is 14 residues. The CDR3 region is CASSQAGAYYGYTF. The CDR3 coding sequence is TGTGCCAGCAGCCAAGCAGGGGCTTACTATGGCTACACCTTC.

The chain couples TRBV5-1 to TRBJ2-3, with D uncertain. Germline CDR1 SGHRS, CDR2 YFSETQ. The CDR3 has 14 residues. The V end was cut by 0 bases, the J end by 2 bases, with 7 bases between. The CDR3 region is CASSLGEITDTQYF. Written as DNA, the CDR3 is TGCGCCAGCAGCTTGGGTGAAATCACAGATACGCAGTATTTT.

This clonotype was detected many times. The chain employs TRBV27 and TRBJ2-7; a possible D gene is TRBD1 (5 bases). The CDR3 is 12 amino acids. V lost 6 bases and J lost 3, with 9 bases in between. The V gene's germline CDR1 is MNHEY and CDR2 SMNVEV (reference sequence). This CDR3 is CASRDMYYEQYF. The CDR3 DNA follows: TGTGCCAGCAGGGACATGTACTACGAGCAGTACTTC.

This clonotype was seen repeatedly, ten times or more. The rearrangement links TRBV12-3 or TRBV12-4 to TRBJ2-7; D might be TRBD2 (5 bases). Trimming removed 1 base from V and 6 bases from J, with 7 bases in between. The CDR3 is 12 amino acids. This CDR3 is CASSLGGFEQYF. Here the CDR3 DNA reads TGTGCCAGCAGTTTAGGAGGGTTCGAGCAGTACTTC.

This clonotype came up many times. The chain combines TRBV20-1 with TRBJ2-1; 10 nucleotides agree with TRBD2. Germline CDR1 and CDR2: DFQATT and SNEGSKA (reference sequence). The CDR3 covers 16 residues. J lost 4 bases, V lost 0 bases, and 6 bases had no gene match. The CDR3 DNA is TGCAGTGCTAGAGACCCTCTAGCGGGAGTGTACAATGAGCAGTTCTTC. Its protein is CSARDPLAGVYNEQFF.

In this sample, this clonotype turned up many times. The chain employs TRBV7-9 and TRBJ2-1; D remains unclear. This CDR3 has 15 amino acids. Germline V gene lookup returns CDR1 SEHNR and CDR2 FQNEAQ (reference sequence). Trimming pared 0 bases from V and 0 bases from J, leaving 6 bases between. CDR3 DNA sequence: TGTGCCAGCAGCTTAGCGGGTAGCTCCTACAATGAGCAGTTCTTC. It specifies CASSLAGSSYNEQFF. Filled out from reference TRBV7-9 and TRBJ2-1, the complete variable domain reads DTGVSQNPRHKITKRGQNVTFRCDPISEHNRLYWYRQTLGQGPEFLTYFQNEAQLEKSRLLSDRFSAERPKGSFSTLEIQRTEQGDSAMYLCASSLAGSSYNEQFFGPGTRLTVL.

This clonotype was recorded at least ten times. The V call is TRBV28, the J call TRBJ2-2; no reliable D call. Germline V CDR1 and CDR2: MDHEN, SYDVKM. V dropped 5 bases and J dropped 5 bases, with 6 bases sitting between them. The CDR3 totals 12 residues. DNA for the CDR3: TGTGCCAGCAGTACCCCTACCGGGGAGCTGTTTTTT. Translation gives CASSTPTGELFF.

The genes are TRBV7-2 and TRBJ1-4, with a weak D call TRBD1 (5 bases). Deletions cut 4 bases from V and 5 bases from J, with 11 bases between. There are 14 residues in the CDR3. CDR1 and CDR2 from the germline V gene are SGHTA and FQGNSA. The CDR3 spells CASSWGPPNEKLFF. CDR3 coding DNA: TGTGCCAGCAGCTGGGGACCGCCGAATGAAAAACTGTTTTTT.

This clonotype has only a few counts. V and J are TRBV7-2 and TRBJ2-1, with unresolved D. The ends were cut back, 0 bases at V and 6 bases at J, with 12 bases in the middle. The CDR3 loop spans 15 amino acids. Germline V CDR1 and CDR2: SGHTA, FQGNSA. CDR3 residues: CASSLAPLRRNEQFF. CDR3 sequence (DNA): TGTGCCAGCAGCTTAGCGCCTCTGCGTCGCAATGAGCAGTTCTTC.

This clonotype was detected many times. This chain uses TRBV7-9 with TRBJ1-1; TRBD1 is a possible D gene (6 bases). Looked up from germline, CDR1 is SEHNR and CDR2 is FQNEAQ (reference sequence). This CDR3 contains 12 residues. The V end lost 2 bases, the J end lost 10 bases, and 11 bases lay between the germline ends. The CDR3 nucleotides read TGTGCCAGCAGCTTACCCGGAGGGGGAGCTTTCTTT. Residues: CASSLPGGGAFF.

At least ten counts were recorded for this clonotype. The chain uses TRBV7-9 and TRBJ1-2, with 9 positions matching TRBD1. The CDR3 is 18 residues long. Germline assignment: CDR1 SEHNR and CDR2 FQNEAQ (reference sequence). Trimming at V came to 2 bases and at J to 0 bases, leaving 10 bases not matched to a gene. CDR3 in amino acids: CASSLWEQGAYSNYGYTF. The CDR3 region has the DNA TGTGCCAGCAGCTTATGGGAACAGGGGGCTTACTCTAACTATGGCTACACCTTC.

At least ten counts were recorded for this clonotype. This chain joins TRBV30 and TRBJ2-1; the match to TRBD2 covers 12 bases. The CDR3 extends over 16 amino acids. V lost 2 bases, J lost 9 bases, and 11 bases stayed unmatched. From germline, CDR1 is GTSNPN and CDR2 SVGIG (reference sequence). The CDR3 is CAWSSRLAGVVREQFF. The CDR3 region has the DNA TGTGCCTGGAGTTCTAGACTAGCGGGAGTTGTTCGTGAGCAGTTCTTC.

The chain uses TRBV12-3 or TRBV12-4 and TRBJ2-7; 8 nucleotides align to TRBD2. The CDR3 spans 17 residues. Trimming removed 6 bases from V and 2 bases from J; junction bases left unmatched: 15. CDR3 residues: CASSDQILAGGAYEQYF. The CDR3, as DNA: TGTGCCAGCAGCGACCAAATCCTAGCGGGCGGAGCCTACGAGCAGTACTTC.

The table lists this clonotype with many counts. V and J are TRBV21-1 and TRBJ2-3; the tabulated D call, TRBD2, remains unverified against the DNA. TRBV21-1 is a documented pseudogene. This CDR3 has 16 amino acids. The DNA of the CDR3 is TGTGCCAGCCCCCTCCGGGGTGGGAGGGCCGAAGATACGCAGTATTTT. Translating it yields CASPLRGGRAEDTQYF.

This clonotype has just a few counts. The rearrangement uses TRBV28 and TRBJ2-3; D is unclear. Trimming took off 8 bases at V and 0 bases at J, with 9 bases between the two ends. Per the germline V gene, CDR1 is MDHEN and CDR2 is SYDVKM. The CDR3 runs to 13 residues. CDR3 DNA: TGTGCCAGCTCCGATATGAGCACAGATACGCAGTATTTT. Amino acid sequence: CASSDMSTDTQYF.

V is TRBV4-3 and J is TRBJ2-1; 14 positions match TRBD2. The V gene end was trimmed by 5 bases and the J gene end by 13 bases; junction bases not matched to a gene: 10. Germline-derived CDR1 and CDR2 are LGHNA and YSLEER. This CDR3 has 15 amino acids. CDR3 nucleotide sequence: TGCGCCAGCAGCTCGGGACTAGCGGGAGTGGGGCCTCAGTTCTTC. Translation: CASSSGLAGVGPQFF.

This clonotype showed up just a few times. The rearrangement joins TRBV9 to TRBJ2-2; D might be TRBD1 (6 bases). The V end was cut by 7 bases, the J end by 0 bases, with 16 bases between. This CDR3 comprises 16 residues. CDR1 and CDR2 from the germline V gene are SGDLS and YYNGEE. The CDR3 nucleotides are TGTGCCAGCGGACGAACAGGGACGGCGAACACCGGGGAGCTGTTTTTT. Its translation is CASGRTGTANTGELFF.